This T cell receptor (beta chain) was documented in a study of T-cell memory formation after mild COVID-19. Study information: Clusters were largely donor specific.

V lost 5 bases and J lost 5, with 9 bases in between. Germline lookup yields CDR1 SGHTA and CDR2 FQGTGA. The CDR3 has 13 residues. General study results and limits: Shrinking CD4+ clones were chiefly CM and EM; CD8+ ones were chiefly EMRA.

This clonotype was counted at least ten times. Its antigen is as yet unknown. MiXCR, run by TCRdb on the 5' RACE reads, gives a single entry per CDR3 protein. Found here are some 48,000 distinct CDR3 sequences, around 12% of them singletons; the top ten hold around 24%. Material for sequencing was PBMCs or a T cell subset sorted from them (not recorded which). The clonotype comes from a man aged 18 to 35 who had mild COVID-19 (a few samples of this study predate the infection). Cell type and time point are not known. The chain couples TRBV7-3 to TRBJ2-2; D not certain. The DNA for the CDR3 is TGTGCCAGCAGCCACCGGGCAACCGGGGAGCTGTTTTTT. It yields the protein CASSHRATGELFF.